These 14 T cell receptor beta chains were all obtained from the same sample, sequenced in a study of blood T cell repertoires in COVID-19. Method: immunoSEQ multiplex PCR; TCRdb's copy keeps in-frame clones and lacks some. The table shows 40,000 to 60,000 clones, with about 82% occurring only once. Source material: peripheral blood. The receptors originated from an elderly man with active COVID-19.

V gene TRBV11-2 combines with J gene TRBJ1-4; D is possibly TRBD1 (6 bases). Germline V gene data show CDR1 as SGHAT and CDR2 as FQNNGV. The CDR3 runs to 17 residues. V dropped 2 bases and J dropped 7 bases, with 20 bases sitting between them. In nucleotides, the CDR3 is TGTGCCAGCAGCTTACGGGGGGCGGGGGTAGAGCGTGAAAAACTGTTTTTT. This encodes CASSLRGAGVEREKLFF.

DNA of the CDR3: TGTGCCAGCAGCTTAACAGGGACAGCGCGAAGCGGGGAGCTGTTTTTT. This encodes CASSLTGTARSGELFF. The chain joins TRBV7-6 to TRBJ2-2; TRBD1 aligns across 7 bases. The CDR3 spans 16 residues. CDR1 is SGHVS and CDR2 is FNYEAQ in the germline V gene. Trimming at V came to 2 bases and at J to 7 bases, leaving 10 bases not matched to a gene.

This clone was seen ten or more times. The rearrangement links TRBV3-1 (or the pseudogene TRBV3-2) to TRBJ1-3; D unresolved. V lost 0 bases and J lost 1, with 7 bases in between. Looked up from germline, CDR1 is LGHDT and CDR2 is YNNKEL (reference sequence). This CDR3 is built from 15 residues. CDR3 sequence: CASSQDPDSGNTIYF. Written as DNA, the CDR3 is TGTGCCAGCAGCCAAGATCCAGATTCTGGAAACACCATATATTTT.

The chain is built from TRBV10-3 and TRBJ1-5; 7 bases fit TRBD1. After removal of 0 bases from V and 5 bases from J, the junction contained 4 bases not matched to a gene. The germline gives CDR1 ENHRY, CDR2 SYGVKD. This CDR3 comprises 15 residues. CDR3 region: CAISESRQGDQPQHF. The CDR3 nucleotides read TGTGCCATCAGTGAGTCGAGGCAGGGGGATCAGCCCCAGCATTTT.

The chain carries TRBV4-3 and TRBJ2-2; 7 positions agree with TRBD2. CDR3 length: 17 amino acids. The V gene end was trimmed by 1 base and the J gene end by 0 bases; junction bases not matched to a gene: 5. Germline CDR1 LGHNA, CDR2 YSLEER. The CDR3 DNA is TGCGCCAGCAGCCAAGGGGAGGGGAGGCCGAACACCGGGGAGCTGTTTTTT. As protein: CASSQGEGRPNTGELFF.

The J gene is TRBJ2-3, the V gene TRBV6-6; 10 nucleotides align to TRBD2. The germline V gene encodes CDR1 MNHNY and CDR2 SVGAGI (reference sequence). V shed 5 bases, J shed 0 bases, and the junction held 5 bases outside the gene matches. The CDR3 is 16 residues long. CDR3 sequence reads: CASSTTSGFSTDTQYF. The CDR3 nucleotides are TGTGCCAGCAGTACGACTAGCGGGTTTAGCACAGATACGCAGTATTTT.

V usage is TRBV4-1 and J usage is TRBJ2-1; D is perhaps TRBD2 (6 bases). The CDR3 runs 14 residues. Germline V gene lookup returns CDR1 MGHRA and CDR2 YSYEKL. The ends were cut back, 0 bases at V and 11 bases at J, with 14 bases in the middle. CDR3 DNA sequence: TGCGCCAGCAGCCAAGAGGAACGCGGGATACAGCAGTTCTTC. Protein: CASSQEERGIQQFF.

J is TRBJ2-7 and V is TRBV27; 9 bases map to TRBD1. This CDR3 spans 15 amino acids. The germline V gene has CDR1 MNHEY and CDR2 SMNVEV (reference sequence). V lost 2 bases to trimming and J lost 3 bases; unmatched junction nucleotides: 5. The CDR3 spells CASSLTGQGSYEQYF. The CDR3 region has the DNA TGTGCCAGCAGTTTAACGGGACAGGGAAGCTACGAGCAGTACTTC.

The CDR3 is CASSLEWPKPGQVNQPQHF. The CDR3 DNA sequence: TGTGCCAGCAGTTTAGAGTGGCCGAAACCGGGACAGGTTAATCAGCCCCAGCATTTT. The chain employs TRBV28 and TRBJ1-5, with TRBD1 matching 8 bases. Trimming cost V 2 bases and J 4 bases; bases outside gene matches: 16. The CDR3 spans 19 residues. Germline V gene data show CDR1 as MDHEN and CDR2 as SYDVKM.

The chain is built from TRBV6-5 and TRBJ1-2; TRBD1 is a possible D gene (6 bases). The CDR3 has 14 residues. Germline V gene data show CDR1 as MNHEY and CDR2 as SVGAGI. Deletions cut 6 bases from V and 1 base from J, with 12 bases between. The chain's CDR3 is CASSSGTNNYGYTF. The CDR3 coding sequence is TGTGCCAGCAGCTCCGGGACAAATAACTATGGCTACACCTTC.

The gene calls are TRBV13 and TRBJ2-7; TRBD1 matches at 11 bases. The CDR3 sequence is 19 residues long. V gave up 5 bases and J gave up 3 bases; unmatched junction bases: 18. From germline, CDR1 is PRHDT and CDR2 FYEKMQ (reference sequence). DNA of the CDR3: TGTGCCAGCAGCCCCCTAGTGAGGGACCGGGACAGGGGGGTCTACGAGCAGTACTTC. Translation: CASSPLVRDRDRGVYEQYF.

This chain connects TRBV5-1 to TRBJ2-7, with 9 bases matching TRBD1. CDR3 length: 15 residues. CDR1 and CDR2 (germline): SGHRS, YFSETQ. J gave up 7 bases and V 0 bases, and 8 bases lay outside the gene matches. Written as DNA, the CDR3 is TGCGCCAGCAGCTTGGGCGGGACAGGGTTATGGGAGCAGTACTTC. Encoded protein: CASSLGGTGLWEQYF.

In this sample, this clone turned up a few times. The rearrangement uses TRBV4-3 and TRBJ2-7; D perhaps matches TRBD1 (5 bases). Per the germline V gene, CDR1 is LGHNA and CDR2 is YSLEER. CDR3 length equals 16 residues. With 0 bases removed from V and 2 bases from J, the gap between germline ends came to 14 bases. The CDR3 nucleotides are TGCGCCAGCAGCCAAGATCCAGGGTCTAACGCCTACGAGCAGTACTTC. Amino acid sequence: CASSQDPGSNAYEQYF.

This chain connects TRBV7-2 to TRBJ2-7; D might be TRBD2 (6 bases). The CDR3 runs 13 residues. V gave up 6 bases and J gave up 4 bases, with 13 bases separating them. Germline V gene data show CDR1 as SGHTA and CDR2 as FQGNSA. The CDR3 region has the DNA TGTGCCAGCAGTTCCGCGGCGGGGTACGAGCAGTACTTC. It yields the protein CASSSAAGYEQYF.